The clone carrying this T cell receptor (beta chain) was recorded a few times. Its antigen is not identified. This entry belongs to a study of Graves' ophthalmopathy and Graves' hyperthyroidism. Study results and caveats: Most thyroid clonotypes expanded beyond 0.001 frequency were also found in blood.

Moderate-to-severe activity, with CAS ≥3, NOSPECS ≥4 and duration under 3 months, characterized the donors with ophthalmopathy. Diagnosis was based on clinical symptoms, serum thyroxine, TRAb, thyroid ultrasound and orbital computed tomography. Germline V gene lookup returns CDR1 SEHNR and CDR2 FQNEAQ (reference sequence). This CDR3 has 16 residues. V shed 0 bases and J shed 5 bases, with 16 bases lying between them. RNA transcripts were the source from which TCR beta CDR3 regions were amplified. HTBI-primed first-round RT-PCR preceded second-round multiplex PCR. Each CDR3 protein gets one entry after TCRdb re-called the multiplex PCR reads with MiXCR. The sample consists of about 740,000 distinct CDR3 sequences, 40% of them appearing once.

This TCR derives from an adult man with Graves' ophthalmopathy. V is TRBV7-9 and J is TRBJ1-1; TRBD1 is a possible D gene (5 bases). The sequenced material came from peripheral blood. The CDR3 DNA reads TGTGCCAGCAGCTTAGCAGGGGCAGGGATGAGTACTGAAGCTTTCTTT. It translates to CASSLAGAGMSTEAFF. Filled out from reference TRBV7-9 and TRBJ1-1, the complete variable domain reads DTGVSQNPRHKITKRGQNVTFRCDPISEHNRLYWYRQTLGQGPEFLTYFQNEAQLEKSRLLSDRFSAERPKGSFSTLEIQRTEQGDSAMYLCASSLAGAGMSTEAFFGQGTRLTVV.